Following are 10 T cell receptor beta chains from one sample sequenced in a study of cytomegalovirus exposure and HLA in healthy donors. PCR primers comprised 60 Vbeta and 13 Jbeta primers. Profiled with immunoSEQ multiplex PCR; TCRdb holds only in-frame clones, not every one. The top ten hold 5.9% of the sample, which has tens of thousands of clones, about 78% seen once. Specimen: PBMCs. The source is a man younger than 35 in good health and CMV-seropositive.

The chain employs TRBV18 and TRBJ2-2; TRBD2 agrees at 11 bases. Germline CDR1 and CDR2: KGHSH and LQKENI. Germline trimming cut 3 bases from V and 4 bases from J; bases unmatched to any gene: 4. This CDR3 is built from 16 residues. CDR3 protein: CASSPLAGGITGELFF. The CDR3 coding sequence is TGTGCCAGCTCACCTTTAGCGGGAGGGATCACCGGGGAGCTGTTTTTT.

V is TRBV5-1 and J is TRBJ2-3; 9 bases align to TRBD2. Germline-derived CDR1 and CDR2 are SGHRS and YFSETQ. V lost 4 bases, J lost 8 bases, and 8 bases stayed unmatched. The CDR3 covers 14 residues. The CDR3, as DNA: TGCGCCAGCAGCACGGACGTTAGCGGGAGTACGCAGTATTTT. Translating it yields CASSTDVSGSTQYF.

The chain joins TRBV11-2 to TRBJ1-2; D gene uncertain. The CDR3 has 14 residues. The germline V and J ends were trimmed by 1 base and 3 bases, with 9 bases remaining between them. The germline gives CDR1 SGHAT, CDR2 FQNNGV. The CDR3 loop is CASSLGAGHYGYTF. CDR3 nucleotides: TGTGCCAGCAGCTTAGGGGCGGGCCACTATGGCTACACCTTC.

This chain uses TRBV11-3 with TRBJ2-3; 7 bases are shared with TRBD2. This CDR3 region has 16 residues. Germline V gives CDR1 SGHNT, CDR2 YENEEA. Trimming cost V 0 bases and J 4 bases; bases outside gene matches: 7. The CDR3 loop reads CASSLDPAGPSDTQYF. Written as DNA, the CDR3 is TGTGCCAGCAGCTTAGACCCAGCGGGGCCGTCAGATACGCAGTATTTT.

This clone was seen at least ten times. The chain is built from TRBV2 and TRBJ1-1, with D maybe TRBD1 (5 bases). The CDR3 has 17 amino acids. Trimming removed 6 bases at V and 4 bases at J, with 24 bases between. Germline V CDR1 and CDR2: SNHLY, FYNNEI. CDR3 sequence reads: CASSEPVGGAPGTEAFF. CDR3 in DNA: TGTGCCAGCAGCGAACCCGTTGGAGGGGCCCCCGGCACTGAAGCTTTCTTT. Full variable domain (missing parts from reference TRBV2 and TRBJ1-1): EPEVTQTPSHQVTQMGQEVILRCVPISNHLYFYWYRQILGQKVEFLVSFYNNEISEKSEIFDDQFSVERPDGSNFTLKIRSTKLEDSAMYFCASSEPVGGAPGTEAFFGQGTRLTVV.

The chain uses TRBV9 and TRBJ1-1; 11 bases align to TRBD1. The CDR3 totals 15 residues. Losses at the gene ends were 3 bases for V and 5 bases for J; bases not matched to a gene: 6. The germline V gene has CDR1 SGDLS and CDR2 YYNGEE. The CDR3 sequence: CASSERTGGATEAFF. In DNA form, the CDR3 reads TGTGCCAGCAGCGAACGGACAGGGGGCGCGACTGAAGCTTTCTTT.

The genes are TRBV7-2 and TRBJ2-5; D may be TRBD2 (5 bases). The CDR3 runs 16 residues. V was cut by 2 bases and J by 7 bases, with 20 bases left in between. CDR1 and CDR2 (germline): SGHTA, FQGNSA. The CDR3 protein is CASSLSTGNPGGTQYF. The CDR3 nucleotides are TGTGCCAGCAGCTTATCAACCGGGAACCCTGGTGGGACCCAGTACTTC.

The rearrangement links TRBV5-4 to TRBJ2-7, with 7 bases fitting TRBD2. Germline CDR1 SGHNT, CDR2 YYREEE (reference sequence). The CDR3 contains 16 residues. The V gene end was trimmed by 4 bases and the J gene end by 0 bases; junction bases not matched to a gene: 10. CDR3 DNA sequence: TGTGCCAGCAGCCGACCTAGCGGATATGCCTCCTACGAGCAGTACTTC. Its protein is CASSRPSGYASYEQYF.

The chain links TRBV11-2 to TRBJ2-1, with a tentative D call TRBD2 (5 bases). The germline CDR1 and CDR2 sequences are SGHAT and FQNNGV. This CDR3 region has 16 residues. V was pared by 4 bases and J by 3 bases, with 16 bases between. In DNA, the CDR3 is TGTGCCAGCAGCTCCAGGAGCGGTTCCTACTACAATGAGCAGTTCTTC. Amino acid sequence: CASSSRSGSYYNEQFF.

The chain couples TRBV2 to TRBJ1-4, with a tentative D call TRBD1 (5 bases). Trimming stripped 3 bases from V and 8 bases from J, with 7 bases between. This CDR3 contains 12 residues. CDR1 is SNHLY and CDR2 is FYNNEI in the germline V gene. The CDR3 spells CASSDRAEKLFF. CDR3 sequence (DNA): TGTGCCAGCAGTGACAGGGCCGAAAAACTGTTTTTT.